This T cell receptor beta chain stems from a study of blood T cell repertoires in COVID-19. At the level of the study: PBMCs, B-cell-depleted T cells, or T cells were the source of the cDNA or gDNA that made up the material.

Source study methods: Amplification with reference gene primers provided the estimates of nucleated cell counts. Produced via immunoSEQ multiplex PCR; TCRdb's table is partial and in-frame only. That table supplies the V and J calls and clone size; D and trimming were determined from the DNA. The sample yields 90,000 to 150,000 clones, roughly 82% seen once. Germline V gene data show CDR1 as SGHTA and CDR2 as FQGNSA. J lost 7 bases, V lost 2 bases, and 6 bases had no gene match. CDR3 length: 16 residues. This rearrangement joins TRBV7-2 to TRBJ2-2, with TRBD2 identical over 11 bases. The specimen was peripheral blood. The clonotype comes from a human donor in a cohort sampled during active COVID-19. The DNA for the CDR3 is TGTGCCAGCAGCTTAATAGCGGGGGGGCAGGACGGGGAGCTGTTTTTT. Residues: CASSLIAGGQDGELFF.